This is a list of T cell receptor beta chains from one sample in a study of blood T cell repertoires in COVID-19. Clones were sequenced by immunoSEQ multiplex PCR, and TCRdb holds only the in-frame ones, with some missing. The sample has about 91,000 clones; approximately 86% are singletons. Sequencing was performed on peripheral blood. These receptors came from a woman aged 70-85 years with acute or convalescent COVID-19. CDR3s include the opening cysteine and the closing phenylalanine or tryptophan. A D gene is named only where the DNA matches it firmly.

d_gene,v_gene,j_gene,CDR3nt,CDR3aa
TRBD2,TRBV6-5,TRBJ2-7,TGTGCCAGCAGTTGGACTAGAAATACAACGCCCTACGAGCAGTACTTC,CASSWTRNTTPYEQYF
NA,TRBV6-2/TRBV6-3,TRBJ1-1,TGTGCCAGCAGTGAGCAGGGTTTCTCTGAAGCTTTCTTT,CASSEQGFSEAFF
TRBD1,TRBV6-1,TRBJ1-5,TGTGCCAGCAGTGAGGACAGGGAGGATCAGCCCCAGCATTTT,CASSEDREDQPQHF
TRBD1,TRBV12-3/TRBV12-4,TRBJ1-2,TGTGCCAGCAGGGGGACAGGGGGCTATGGCTACACCTTC,CASRGTGGYGYTF
TRBD2,TRBV10-3,TRBJ2-1,TGTGCCATCAATCCCCGGGAGGGGTACAATGAGCAGTTCTTC,CAINPREGYNEQFF
NA,TRBV6-5,TRBJ2-3,TGTGCCAGCAGGACAGGACTTAGCACAGATACGCAGTATTTT,CASRTGLSTDTQYF
TRBD1,TRBV18,TRBJ2-3,TGTGCCAGCTCACGAGGGACAGGGGACACAGATACGCAGTATTTT,CASSRGTGDTDTQYF
TRBD2,TRBV24-1,TRBJ2-1,TGTGCCACCAGTGACGAGACTAGCGGGAGTGTCAGCGATGAGCAGTTCTTC,CATSDETSGSVSDEQFF
NA,TRBV5-1,TRBJ2-2,TGCGCCAGCAGCTTGGTAGGACAAGGTGTCGGGGAGCTGTTTTTT,CASSLVGQGVGELFF
NA,TRBV3-1/TRBV3-2,TRBJ2-7,TGTGCCAGCAGCTCGGATGGCGGCGAGCAGTACTTC,CASSSDGGEQYF
TRBD2,TRBV29-1,TRBJ2-1,TGCAGCGTTGAAGGGACTAGCGGGGCCTACAATGAGCAGTTCTTC,CSVEGTSGAYNEQFF
TRBD1,TRBV30,TRBJ1-2,TGTGCCTGGAGTCCAATCGACAGGGGACTCTATGGCTACACCTTC,CAWSPIDRGLYGYTF
NA,TRBV12-3/TRBV12-4,TRBJ1-5,TGTGCCAGCAGCCTAATGGATCAGCCCCAGCATTTT,CASSLMDQPQHF
TRBD2,TRBV27,TRBJ2-3,TGTGCCAGCAGCTCCAGACTAGCGGGCAGCACAGATACGCAGTATTTT,CASSSRLAGSTDTQYF
NA,TRBV15,TRBJ1-2,TGTGCCACCAGCAGAGGCAGTAACATTAACTATGGCTACACCTTC,CATSRGSNINYGYTF
TRBD1,TRBV29-1,TRBJ1-6,TGCAGCGTTGGTCTAATCCGGGACAGATCCTCTATCCCCTATAATTCACCCCTCCACTTT,CSVGLIRDRSSIPYNSPLHF
NA,TRBV5-6,TRBJ1-2,TGTGCCAGCAGCTTGGGGCAGGCCGTCGCGGGTGGCTACACCTTC,CASSLGQAVAGGYTF
NA,TRBV19,TRBJ1-5,TGTGCCAGTAGTATTTACAGTAGCAATCAGCCCCAGCATTTT,CASSIYSSNQPQHF
NA,TRBV7-8,TRBJ1-5,TGTGCCAGCAGCTCGGGTTGGAATAGCAATCAGCCCCAGCATTTT,CASSSGWNSNQPQHF
NA,TRBV2,TRBJ1-5,TGTGCCAGCAGGGAGGACAGAAGGGAGCCCCAGCATTTT,CASREDRREPQHF
NA,TRBV28,TRBJ2-1,TGTGCCAGCAGCTCAGGCCAGACCCGCAATGAGCAGTTCTTC,CASSSGQTRNEQFF
NA,TRBV29-1,TRBJ2-1,TGCAGCGTTGAAGATTCAGGGCATGAGCAGTTCTTC,CSVEDSGHEQFF
NA,TRBV30,TRBJ1-4,TGTGCCTGGAGTGTGCCAATGAACTATGAAAAACTGTTTTTT,CAWSVPMNYEKLFF